These 32 T cell receptor beta chains were all obtained from the same sample, sequenced in a study of cytomegalovirus exposure and HLA in healthy donors. The PCR employed 60 Vbeta primers together with 13 Jbeta primers. Using immunoSEQ multiplex PCR, the repertoire was profiled, and TCRdb retains in-frame clones only, with some absent. The data contain about 160,000 clones, 78% of them singletons. Sequencing was carried out using PBMCs. All receptors come from a woman aged 40-49 years in good health and CMV-seronegative.

The chain couples TRBV5-4 to TRBJ2-3, with D possibly being TRBD2 (5 bases). Germline CDR1 reads SGHNT; CDR2 reads YYREEE (reference sequence). This CDR3 comprises 15 residues. Trimming cost V 4 bases and J 3 bases, with 15 bases left between them. Here the CDR3 reads CASSLWSTGTDTQYF. DNA for the CDR3: TGTGCCAGCAGCCTCTGGTCTACGGGAACAGATACGCAGTATTTT.

The J gene is TRBJ2-2, the V gene TRBV5-4, with D unclear. V lost 9 bases and J lost 6, with 12 bases in between. CDR1 is SGHNT and CDR2 is YYREEE in the germline V gene (reference sequence). The CDR3 consists of 12 residues. CDR3 bases: TGTGCCATTTCTGAGGCTCCCGGGGAGCTGTTTTTT. Protein product: CAISEAPGELFF.

The V and J genes are TRBV4-1 and TRBJ1-5; TRBD1 agrees at 7 bases. The J segment lost 5 bases and the V segment lost 1 base, leaving 11 bases of the junction unmatched. Germline values: CDR1 MGHRA, CDR2 YSYEKL. This CDR3 spans 17 amino acids. This chain's CDR3 is CASSQAGQARIDQPQHF. The CDR3, as DNA: TGCGCCAGCAGCCAAGCCGGACAGGCTCGGATAGATCAGCCCCAGCATTTT.

The chain employs TRBV29-1 and TRBJ2-1, with D maybe TRBD2 (6 bases). Trimming removed 0 bases from V and 6 bases from J, with 12 bases in between. The CDR3 is 14 residues long. The germline CDR1 and CDR2 sequences are SQVTM and ANQGSEA. DNA of the CDR3: TGCAGCGTTGAAGATTGGAGGGCGGGCAATGAGCAGTTCTTC. It yields the protein CSVEDWRAGNEQFF.

In its sample, this clone was seen a few times. The V call is TRBV28, the J call TRBJ2-7; 10 nucleotides line up with TRBD1. After removal of 9 bases from V and 5 bases from J, the junction contained 13 bases not matched to a gene. The CDR3 spans 15 residues. Germline CDR1 MDHEN, CDR2 SYDVKM. The CDR3 protein is CASTLRTGGINEQYF. DNA for the CDR3: TGTGCCAGTACCCTACGGACAGGGGGTATAAACGAGCAGTACTTC.

The CDR3 region has the DNA TGCAGCGTCCCGGACAGTTTTGAGCAGTTCTTC. Its protein product is CSVPDSFEQFF. The J gene is TRBJ2-1, the V gene TRBV29-1, with a weak D call TRBD1 (6 bases). Germline-derived CDR1 and CDR2 are SQVTM and ANQGSEA. Trimming took 6 bases from V and 9 from J, leaving 12 bases between them. The CDR3 length is 11 residues.

The CDR3 sequence: CASSLEPLGGNTEAFF. Written as DNA, the CDR3 is TGTGCCAGCAGCTTGGAGCCCTTGGGAGGGAACACTGAAGCTTTCTTT. V is TRBV5-6 and J is TRBJ1-1, with D uncertain. V was trimmed by 0 bases and J by 1 base, leaving 13 bases between them. This CDR3 contains 16 residues. Germline V gene sequence: CDR1 SGHDT, CDR2 YYEEEE.

The rearrangement joins TRBV28 to TRBJ1-1; the D is unclear. The CDR3 sequence is 13 residues long. The V end lost 2 bases, the J end lost 7 bases, and 11 bases lay between the germline ends. The germline V gene encodes CDR1 MDHEN and CDR2 SYDVKM. DNA for the CDR3: TGTGCCAGCAGTTTACTACAGCCTAATGAAGCTTTCTTT. Protein sequence: CASSLLQPNEAFF.

The chain joins TRBV27 to TRBJ2-2; 10 positions agree with TRBD2. The CDR3 spans 19 residues. V shed 5 bases, J shed 0 bases, and the junction held 12 bases outside the gene matches. Germline assignment: CDR1 MNHEY and CDR2 SMNVEV (reference sequence). CDR3 nucleotides: TGTGCCAGCAGTGCCCTTATTAGCGGGGGGCAAACGAACACCGGGGAGCTGTTTTTT. This sequence encodes CASSALISGGQTNTGELFF.

This chain uses TRBV9 with TRBJ1-1, with 7 bases aligning to TRBD1. This CDR3 region has 15 residues. With 4 bases clipped from V and 1 base from J, the junction kept 7 bases outside the gene matches. Germline V gene lookup returns CDR1 SGDLS and CDR2 YYNGEE. CDR3 protein: CASSNDRVGNTEAFF. The CDR3 DNA reads TGTGCCAGCAGCAACGACAGGGTAGGGAACACTGAAGCTTTCTTT.

The V call is TRBV6-1, the J call TRBJ2-7; D possibly corresponds to TRBD1 (6 bases). Germline V CDR1 and CDR2: MNHNS, SASEGT. CDR3 length: 14 amino acids. The V end lost 1 base, the J end lost 0 bases, and 7 bases lay between the germline ends. This CDR3 is CASSEDRVSYEQYF. The DNA of the CDR3 is TGTGCCAGCAGTGAAGACAGGGTCTCCTACGAGCAGTACTTC.

The chain employs TRBV19 and TRBJ1-4; TRBD1 agrees at 7 bases. The trim removed 6 bases at V and 2 bases at J, leaving 9 bases unmatched. CDR3 size: 16 residues. Germline V gene data show CDR1 as LNHDA and CDR2 as SQIVND (reference sequence). CDR3 nucleotides: TGTGCCAGTAGCCCTCCGACAGGGATCACTAATGAAAAACTGTTTTTT. Its translation is CASSPPTGITNEKLFF.

This chain joins TRBV4-1 and TRBJ1-2; 9 bases are shared with TRBD1. J was trimmed by 5 bases and V by 3 bases; bases with no gene match: 10. CDR3 length: 16 residues. Looked up from germline, CDR1 is MGHRA and CDR2 is YSYEKL. The CDR3 DNA reads TGCGCCAGCAGCCAGCCCTACAGGGGGCCAGGGTATGGCTACACCTTC. This codes for CASSQPYRGPGYGYTF.

This chain uses TRBV6-5 with TRBJ1-2, with D perhaps matching TRBD1 (5 bases). Germline V gene sequence: CDR1 MNHEY, CDR2 SVGAGI. The CDR3 runs 16 residues. V dropped 2 bases and J dropped 4 bases, with 17 bases sitting between them. Here the CDR3 DNA reads TGTGCCAGCAGTTACGCCCCAGGGACTACATCCTATGGCTACACCTTC. Residues: CASSYAPGTTSYGYTF.

The chain carries TRBV7-7 and TRBJ2-1; TRBD2 aligns across 8 bases. The CDR3 runs 16 residues. V shed 5 bases, J shed 6 bases, and the junction held 12 bases outside the gene matches. Germline V gives CDR1 SSHAT, CDR2 FNYEAQ (reference sequence). CDR3 residues: CASSPAGAGGGNEQFF. DNA of the CDR3: TGTGCCAGCAGCCCAGCTGGGGCGGGGGGTGGCAATGAGCAGTTCTTC.

The sample holds one count of this clone. The chain uses TRBV19 and TRBJ2-7; TRBD1 aligns across 9 bases. J was trimmed by 6 bases and V by 6 bases; bases with no gene match: 9. Germline-derived CDR1 and CDR2 are LNHDA and SQIVND (reference sequence). This CDR3 contains 14 residues. CDR3 in amino acids: CASSQGQGLPEQYF. The CDR3 region has the DNA TGTGCCAGTAGCCAGGGACAGGGCCTACCCGAGCAGTACTTC.

The rearrangement joins TRBV15 to TRBJ2-1; 14 bases line up with TRBD2. Trimming removed 5 bases from V and 1 base from J; junction bases left unmatched: 1. The CDR3 contains 16 residues. Per the germline V gene, CDR1 is LNHNV and CDR2 is YYDKDF (reference sequence). The CDR3 loop is CATSGLAGGSYNEQFF. The CDR3 DNA reads TGTGCCACCAGCGGACTAGCGGGGGGTTCCTACAATGAGCAGTTCTTC.

The CDR3 loop reads CASSQLAGFDTDTQYF. For the CDR3, the DNA is TGTGCCAGCAGCCAACTAGCGGGGTTTGACACAGATACGCAGTATTTT. The V gene is TRBV4-2, the J gene TRBJ2-3; 9 positions match TRBD2. The CDR3 has 16 residues. With 2 bases clipped from V and 2 bases from J, the junction kept 5 bases outside the gene matches. In germline, CDR1 is LGHNA, CDR2 YNFKEQ.

The chain couples TRBV13 to TRBJ1-3; 7 bases match TRBD1. Germline-derived CDR1 and CDR2 are PRHDT and FYEKMQ (reference sequence). The J segment lost 0 bases and the V segment lost 3 bases, leaving 2 bases of the junction unmatched. The CDR3 extends over 15 amino acids. Written as DNA, the CDR3 is TGTGCCAGCAGCTTGGGGACAGCCTCTGGAAACACCATATATTTT. Amino acid sequence: CASSLGTASGNTIYF.

V gene TRBV10-1 combines with J gene TRBJ2-3; unclear D gene. The germline gives CDR1 WNHNN, CDR2 SYGVQD (reference sequence). V lost 7 bases to trimming and J lost 6 bases, with 14 bases between them. This CDR3 has 13 residues. The CDR3 DNA reads as TGCGCCAGCAAGGAAAGATCGGGTGATACGCAGTATTTT. Its protein is CASKERSGDTQYF.

V usage is TRBV5-4 and J usage is TRBJ2-2, with D perhaps matching TRBD1 (6 bases). The CDR3 has 16 amino acids. The V and J ends lost 4 bases and 1 base respectively, with 14 bases between them. Germline V gene lookup returns CDR1 SGHNT and CDR2 YYREEE (reference sequence). In nucleotides, the CDR3 is TGTGCCAGCAGCCACCAACAGGGCCTGAACACCGGGGAGCTGTTTTTT. Translating it yields CASSHQQGLNTGELFF.

V usage is TRBV6-5 and J usage is TRBJ1-1, with D possibly TRBD1 on 5 matching bases. The CDR3 has 14 amino acids. V lost 3 bases, J lost 5 bases, and 13 bases lay in between. The germline V gene encodes CDR1 MNHEY and CDR2 SVGAGI. The CDR3 sequence: CASSYSGWGTEAFF. CDR3 nucleotide sequence: TGTGCCAGCAGTTATTCAGGGTGGGGTACTGAAGCTTTCTTT.

The chain uses TRBV28 and TRBJ2-1; perhaps TRBD2 as D (5 bases). With 4 bases removed from V and 2 bases from J, the gap between germline ends came to 12 bases. The CDR3 consists of 15 residues. CDR1 is MDHEN, CDR2 SYDVKM, per germline. Here the CDR3 reads CASSSRRVPYNEQFF. CDR3 sequence (DNA): TGTGCCAGCAGTTCCAGGCGGGTTCCCTACAATGAGCAGTTCTTC.

The chain is built from TRBV5-8 and TRBJ2-1; 7 bases agree with TRBD2. CDR3 length: 14 residues. The germline V gene encodes CDR1 SGHTS and CDR2 YDEGEE. After removal of 10 bases from V and 4 bases from J, the junction contained 11 bases not matched to a gene. The DNA of the CDR3 is TGTGCCCTATCCCTCGGCGGGGGTTACAATGAGCAGTTCTTC. Protein: CALSLGGGYNEQFF.

The rearrangement uses TRBV2 and TRBJ2-7, with 8 bases matching TRBD1. The CDR3 extends over 15 amino acids. Germline CDR1 SNHLY, CDR2 FYNNEI. Trimming removed 4 bases from V and 5 bases from J; junction bases left unmatched: 10. CDR3 amino acids: CASSATEAGGDEQYF. The CDR3 nucleotides are TGTGCCAGCAGTGCTACCGAGGCAGGGGGCGACGAGCAGTACTTC.

This clone was detected a few times. CDR3 region: CATSRLRQGLGPQHF. CDR3 DNA sequence: TGTGCCACCAGCAGACTAAGACAGGGCTTAGGGCCCCAGCATTTT. This rearrangement joins TRBV15 to TRBJ1-5, with 7 nucleotides matching TRBD1. The CDR3 has 15 amino acids. Germline V gene sequence: CDR1 LNHNV, CDR2 YYDKDF (reference sequence). Losses at the gene ends were 2 bases for V and 9 bases for J; bases not matched to a gene: 10.

The chain uses TRBV6-1 and TRBJ1-1, with 9 bases identical to TRBD1. The germline CDR1 and CDR2 sequences are MNHNS and SASEGT. J gave up 1 base and V 4 bases, and 7 bases lay outside the gene matches. The CDR3 consists of 16 residues. This chain's CDR3 is CASSGTGGSSNTEAFF. CDR3 nucleotide sequence: TGTGCCAGCAGTGGAACAGGGGGCTCTTCGAACACTGAAGCTTTCTTT.

In its sample, this clone was seen a few times. The chain employs TRBV28 and TRBJ1-2; 7 positions agree with TRBD1. J lost 4 bases, V lost 8 bases, and 10 bases had no gene match. The CDR3 length is 14 residues. Germline V gene data show CDR1 as MDHEN and CDR2 as SYDVKM. CDR3 coding DNA: TGTGCCAGCCTTGAGGGGGCGCGTGCCTATGGCTACACCTTC. This encodes CASLEGARAYGYTF.

CDR3 amino acids: CASSPLSGANVLTF. CDR3 nucleotides: TGTGCCAGCAGTCCTCTCTCTGGGGCCAACGTCCTGACTTTC. This sequence joins TRBV2 and TRBJ2-6; D uncertain. V was pared by 5 bases and J by 0 bases, with 5 bases between. The CDR3 consists of 14 residues. The V gene's germline CDR1 is SNHLY and CDR2 FYNNEI.

CDR3 in DNA: TGTGCCAGCAGGGAGCGGACAGCGCCCTCCTACGAGCAGTACTTC. Amino acids: CASRERTAPSYEQYF. V gene TRBV6-1 combines with J gene TRBJ2-7; a possible D gene is TRBD1 (6 bases). In germline, CDR1 is MNHNS, CDR2 SASEGT. The CDR3 has 15 residues. V was trimmed by 6 bases and J by 0 bases, leaving 15 bases between them.

The rearrangement uses TRBV10-2 and TRBJ2-7; D not resolved. Germline lookup yields CDR1 WSHSY and CDR2 SAAADI. Deletions cut 5 bases from V and 0 bases from J, with 11 bases between. The CDR3 has 14 residues. The CDR3 sequence is CASSMAEYSYEQYF. In DNA, the CDR3 is TGCGCCAGCAGTATGGCAGAATACTCCTACGAGCAGTACTTC.

The chain carries TRBV28 and TRBJ2-1, with 7 bases matching TRBD1. Germline trimming cut 1 base from V and 4 bases from J; bases unmatched to any gene: 4. The CDR3 is 15 residues long. Germline CDR1 is MDHEN and CDR2 is SYDVKM. The CDR3 loop reads CASSLYRGAYNEQFF. Here the CDR3 DNA reads TGTGCCAGCAGTTTATACAGGGGCGCGTACAATGAGCAGTTCTTC.